The rows below give T cell receptor beta chains drawn from one sample of a study of T cells in Graves' hyperthyroidism and ophthalmopathy. One entry per CDR3 protein results from TCRdb running MiXCR on the multiplex PCR reads. Among approximately 600,000 distinct CDR3 sequences listed, about 14% were seen once. Sequenced material: blood. These receptors all come from a young woman with Graves' hyperthyroidism that later progressed to Graves' ophthalmopathy. CDR3s include the opening cysteine and the closing phenylalanine or tryptophan. A D gene is named only where the DNA matches it firmly. Some rows mark clone size as missing; the rest say once, few, many or name a class of expanded clone.

D gene: .; clone size: many; V gene: TRBV2; J gene: TRBJ2-2; CDR3 DNA: TGTGCCAGCAGTGAAGCGAGGGGGGACACCGGGGAGCTGTTTTTT; CDR3 protein: CASSEARGDTGELFF
D gene: .; clone size: few; V gene: TRBV6-6; J gene: TRBJ2-6; CDR3 DNA: TGTGCCAGCAGTTACACTCCAGGGAAGGGCTCTGGGGCCAACGTCCTGACTTTC; CDR3 protein: CASSYTPGKGSGANVLTF
D gene: TRBD2; clone size: .; V gene: TRBV2; J gene: TRBJ2-7; CDR3 DNA: TGTGCCAGCTGGACTAGCGGAACGTACGAGCAGTACTTC; CDR3 protein: CASWTSGTYEQYF
D gene: .; clone size: many; V gene: TRBV7-9; J gene: TRBJ2-1; CDR3 DNA: TGTGCCACGCAGGGGGGACACAATGAGCAGTTCTTC; CDR3 protein: CATQGGHNEQFF
D gene: TRBD2; clone size: many; V gene: TRBV28; J gene: TRBJ2-7; CDR3 DNA: TGTGCCAGCGGACAAGTGGGGGGGGTCGCCTACGAGCAGTACTTC; CDR3 protein: CASGQVGGVAYEQYF
D gene: .; clone size: many; V gene: TRBV6-2/TRBV6-3; J gene: TRBJ2-7; CDR3 DNA: TGTGCCAGCAGTTTCAGGTCGGAAGAGCAGTACTTC; CDR3 protein: CASSFRSEEQYF
D gene: TRBD1; clone size: many; V gene: TRBV16; J gene: TRBJ1-2; CDR3 DNA: TGTGCCAGCAGCCTCGGACAGGCTGCATATGGCTACACCTTC; CDR3 protein: CASSLGQAAYGYTF
D gene: .; clone size: once; V gene: TRBV27; J gene: TRBJ2-2; CDR3 DNA: TGTGCCAGCAGTCTTTACGGACGTCACACGAGGACCGGGGAGCTGTTTTTT; CDR3 protein: CASSLYGRHTRTGELFF
D gene: TRBD2; clone size: .; V gene: TRBV19; J gene: TRBJ2-3; CDR3 DNA: TGTGCCAGTAGTGGAAGCGGGGAGACAGATACGCAGTATTTT; CDR3 protein: CASSGSGETDTQYF
D gene: .; clone size: many; V gene: TRBV10-3; J gene: TRBJ2-1; CDR3 DNA: TGTGCCATCAGTGAAGACAATGAGCAGTTCTTC; CDR3 protein: CAISEDNEQFF
D gene: TRBD1; clone size: .; V gene: TRBV5-1; J gene: TRBJ1-3; CDR3 DNA: TGCGCCAGCAGCTTGACCGGGACAGTCGCTTTTGGAAACACCATATATTTT; CDR3 protein: CASSLTGTVAFGNTIYF
D gene: .; clone size: many; V gene: TRBV24-1; J gene: TRBJ2-1; CDR3 DNA: TGTGCCACCAGTGAGCCCGGGCCGAGCTCCTACAATGAGCAGTTCTTC; CDR3 protein: CATSEPGPSSYNEQFF
D gene: .; clone size: many; V gene: TRBV7-8; J gene: TRBJ2-3; CDR3 DNA: TGTGCCAGCAGCCACAGGGACACCAGCACAGATACGCAGTATTTT; CDR3 protein: CASSHRDTSTDTQYF